The source of this T cell receptor (beta chain) is a study of cytomegalovirus exposure and HLA in healthy donors. This clone was observed a single time. Clones were sequenced by immunoSEQ multiplex PCR, and TCRdb holds only the in-frame ones, with some missing. Of a few hundred thousand clones listed, 86% are singletons. The CDR3 spans 15 residues. Germline values: CDR1 KGHSH, CDR2 LQKENI. After removal of 3 bases from V and 0 bases from J, the junction contained 1 base not matched to a gene. The chain carries TRBV18 and TRBJ2-2, with 7 nucleotides matching TRBD1. The TCR sequence derives from a woman between 18 and 30 years old in good health and CMV-seronegative. Sequencing input: PBMCs. The CDR3: CASSPGTANTGELFF. In nucleotides, the CDR3 is TGTGCCAGCTCACCCGGGACAGCGAACACCGGGGAGCTGTTTTTT.